The rows below give T cell receptor beta chains drawn from one sample of a study of metastatic and nonmetastatic thyroid tumors. MiXCR re-clonotyped the PCR reads for TCRdb. The sample lists roughly 58,000 clones; about 4% were seen once. Input material: blood. Receptors were obtained from a female donor with papillary thyroid cancer or a benign thyroid nodule (not recorded which). Some clones in this sample may be carry-over from other donors' samples. CDR3s include the opening cysteine and the closing phenylalanine or tryptophan.

TRBV5-1	CASSWATSGRAGSEQFF
TRBV5-1	CASSPVRGDITDTQYF
TRBV18	CASSSQGSETQYF
TRBV29-1	CSVRDGMNTEAFF
TRBV6-1	CASNLDSYNEKLFF
TRBV28	CASSSTGESCTQYF
TRBV5-1	CASSLLRAGDHNEQFF
TRBV10-2	CASSSSMSYNEQFF
TRBV3-1	CASRTTSGSYNEQFF
TRBV20-1	CSAPLRGNTQYF
TRBV2	CASTPYTSTNEKLFF
TRBV3-1	CASSSGTGQQFF
TRBV20-1	CSVRQGDEQFF
TRBV27	CASSFAGANTEAFF
TRBV11-2	CASSLSRGLGYTF
TRBV20-1	CSASGGGGGTQYF
TRBV28	CASKGGRGSDTQYF
TRBV19	CASSPSNTAELFF
TRBV12-3/TRBV12-4	CASVRGSYGYTF
TRBV2	CASSGLSCINEQFF
TRBV6-2/TRBV6-3	CASSYRGLGYTF
TRBV9	CASCNNEQFF
TRBV24-1	CATGQRAPGQPQHF
TRBV20-1	CSASGDYNEQFF
TRBV20-1	CSARKGTGGAGANVLTF